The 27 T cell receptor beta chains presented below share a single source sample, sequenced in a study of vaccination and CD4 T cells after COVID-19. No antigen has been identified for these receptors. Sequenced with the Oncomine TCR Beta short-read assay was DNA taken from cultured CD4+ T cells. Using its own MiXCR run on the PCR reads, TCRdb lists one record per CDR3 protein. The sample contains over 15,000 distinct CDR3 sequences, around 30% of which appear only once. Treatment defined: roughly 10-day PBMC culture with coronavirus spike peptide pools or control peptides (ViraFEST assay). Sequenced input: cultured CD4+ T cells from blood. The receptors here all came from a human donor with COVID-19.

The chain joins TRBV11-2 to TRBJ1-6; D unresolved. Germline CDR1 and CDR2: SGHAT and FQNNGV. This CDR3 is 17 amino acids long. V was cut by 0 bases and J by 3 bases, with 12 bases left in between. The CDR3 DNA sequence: TGTGCCAGCAGCTTAGATCAACGAGTGGGCTATAATTCACCCCTCCACTTT. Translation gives CASSLDQRVGYNSPLHF.

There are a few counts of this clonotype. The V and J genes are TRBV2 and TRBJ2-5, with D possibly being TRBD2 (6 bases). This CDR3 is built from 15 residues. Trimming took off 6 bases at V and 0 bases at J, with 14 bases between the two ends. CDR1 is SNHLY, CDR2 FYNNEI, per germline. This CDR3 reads CASRVRDLYQETQYF. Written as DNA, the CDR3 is TGTGCCAGCAGGGTCAGGGACTTGTACCAAGAGACCCAGTACTTC.

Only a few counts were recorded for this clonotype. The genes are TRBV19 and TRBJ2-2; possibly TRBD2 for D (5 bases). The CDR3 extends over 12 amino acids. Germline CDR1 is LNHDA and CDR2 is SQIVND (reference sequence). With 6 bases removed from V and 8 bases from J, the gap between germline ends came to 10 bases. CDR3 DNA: TGTGCCAGTAGAGGGAGCCGAGGGGAGCTGTTTTTT. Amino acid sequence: CASRGSRGELFF.

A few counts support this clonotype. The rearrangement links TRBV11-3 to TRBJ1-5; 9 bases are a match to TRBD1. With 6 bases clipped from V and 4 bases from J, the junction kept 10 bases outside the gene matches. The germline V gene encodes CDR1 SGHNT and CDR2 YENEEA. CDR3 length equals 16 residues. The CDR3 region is CASSRNRDRANQPQHF. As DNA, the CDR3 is TGTGCCAGCAGTCGAAACCGGGACAGGGCTAATCAGCCCCAGCATTTT.

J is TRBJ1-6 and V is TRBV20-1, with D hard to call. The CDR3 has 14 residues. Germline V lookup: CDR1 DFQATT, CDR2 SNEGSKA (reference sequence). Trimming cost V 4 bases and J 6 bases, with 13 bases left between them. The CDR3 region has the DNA TGCAGTGCTATCAGTGACTTTTTTAATTCACCCCTCCACTTT. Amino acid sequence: CSAISDFFNSPLHF.

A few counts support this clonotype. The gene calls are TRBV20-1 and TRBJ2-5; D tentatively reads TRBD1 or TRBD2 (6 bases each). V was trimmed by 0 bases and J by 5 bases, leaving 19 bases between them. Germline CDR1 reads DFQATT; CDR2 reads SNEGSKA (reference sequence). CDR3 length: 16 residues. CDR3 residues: CSARDHGGVIMETQYF. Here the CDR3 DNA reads TGCAGTGCTAGAGATCACGGGGGCGTTATCATGGAGACCCAGTACTTC.

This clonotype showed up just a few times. In DNA form, the CDR3 reads TGTGCCAGCAGTGAAATCGAAAATCAGCCCCAGCATTTT. Translated, it gives CASSEIENQPQHF. The rearrangement links TRBV6-1 to TRBJ1-5, with unresolved D. Germline-derived CDR1 and CDR2 are MNHNS and SASEGT. V was pared by 2 bases and J by 4 bases, with 6 bases between. The CDR3 runs to 13 residues.

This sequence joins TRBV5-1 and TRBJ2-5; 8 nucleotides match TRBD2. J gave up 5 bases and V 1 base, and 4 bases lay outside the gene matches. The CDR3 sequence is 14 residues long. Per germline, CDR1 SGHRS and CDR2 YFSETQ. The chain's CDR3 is CASSLIRGGETQYF. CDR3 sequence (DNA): TGCGCCAGCAGCTTGATCCGCGGGGGGGAGACCCAGTACTTC.

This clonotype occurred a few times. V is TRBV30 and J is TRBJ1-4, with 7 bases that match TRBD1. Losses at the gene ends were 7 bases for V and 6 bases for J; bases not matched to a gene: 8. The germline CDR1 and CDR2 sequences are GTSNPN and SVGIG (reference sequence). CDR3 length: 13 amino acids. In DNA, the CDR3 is TGTGCCTCCAACAGGGGTAACGATGAAAAACTGTTTTTT. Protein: CASNRGNDEKLFF.

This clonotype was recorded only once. DNA of the CDR3: TGCGCCAGCAGCCAAGGTGGGGCCAACACAGATACGCAGTATTTT. Encoded protein: CASSQGGANTDTQYF. V usage is TRBV4-3 and J usage is TRBJ2-3; tentatively, D is TRBD1 (5 bases). This CDR3 comprises 15 residues. Looked up from germline, CDR1 is LGHNA and CDR2 is YSLEER. The V end lost 1 base, the J end lost 2 bases, and 10 bases lay between the germline ends.

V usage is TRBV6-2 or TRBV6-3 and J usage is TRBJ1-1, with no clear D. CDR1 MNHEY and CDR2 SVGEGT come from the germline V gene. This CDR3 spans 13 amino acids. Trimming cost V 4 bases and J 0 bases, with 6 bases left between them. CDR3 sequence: CASSSPLNTEAFF. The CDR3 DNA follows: TGTGCCAGCAGTTCCCCACTGAACACTGAAGCTTTCTTT.

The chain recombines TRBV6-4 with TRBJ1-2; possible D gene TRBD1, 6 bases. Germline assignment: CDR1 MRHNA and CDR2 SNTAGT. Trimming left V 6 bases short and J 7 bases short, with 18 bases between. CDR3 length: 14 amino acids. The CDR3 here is CASSLKGGGSGYTF. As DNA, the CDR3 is TGTGCCAGCAGCCTTAAGGGAGGGGGTTCTGGCTACACCTTC.

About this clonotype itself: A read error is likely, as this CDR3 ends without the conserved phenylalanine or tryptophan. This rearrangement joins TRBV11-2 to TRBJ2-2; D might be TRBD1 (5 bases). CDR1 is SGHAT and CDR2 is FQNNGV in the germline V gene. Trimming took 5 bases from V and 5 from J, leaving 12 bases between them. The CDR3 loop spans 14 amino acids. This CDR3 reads CASSPTESTGELFL. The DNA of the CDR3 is TGTGCCAGCAGCCCGACAGAATCAACCGGGGAGCTGTTTCTT.

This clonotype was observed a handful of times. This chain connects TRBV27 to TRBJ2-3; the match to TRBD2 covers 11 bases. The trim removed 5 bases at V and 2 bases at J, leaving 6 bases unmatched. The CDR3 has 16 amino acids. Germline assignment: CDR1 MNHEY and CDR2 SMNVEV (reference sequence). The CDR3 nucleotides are TGTGCCAGCAGTCAACTAGCGGGGGCCTCCACAGATACGCAGTATTTT. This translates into CASSQLAGASTDTQYF.

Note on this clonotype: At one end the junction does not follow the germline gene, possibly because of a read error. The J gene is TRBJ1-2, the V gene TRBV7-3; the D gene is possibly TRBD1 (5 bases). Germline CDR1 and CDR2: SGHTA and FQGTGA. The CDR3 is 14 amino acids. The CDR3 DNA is TGTACCAGCAGCTTAACAGCAGGGCACTATGGCTACACCTTC. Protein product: CTSSLTAGHYGYTF.

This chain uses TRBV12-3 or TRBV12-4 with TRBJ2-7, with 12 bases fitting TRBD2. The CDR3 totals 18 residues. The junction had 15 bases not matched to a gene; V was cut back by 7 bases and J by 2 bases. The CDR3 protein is CASTPGLAGSRPPYEQYF. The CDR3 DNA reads TGTGCCAGCACCCCGGGACTAGCGGGCTCTAGACCTCCCTACGAGCAGTACTTC.

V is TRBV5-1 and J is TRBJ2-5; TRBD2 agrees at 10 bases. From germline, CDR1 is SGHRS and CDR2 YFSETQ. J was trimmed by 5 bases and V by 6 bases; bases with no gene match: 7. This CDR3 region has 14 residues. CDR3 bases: TGCGCCAGCATGAGCGGGGGGGCCAGGGAGACCCAGTACTTC. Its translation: CASMSGGARETQYF.

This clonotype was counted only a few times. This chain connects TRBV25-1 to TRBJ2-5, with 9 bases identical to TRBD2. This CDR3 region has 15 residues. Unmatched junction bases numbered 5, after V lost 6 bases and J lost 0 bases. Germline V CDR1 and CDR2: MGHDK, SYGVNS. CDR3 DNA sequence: TGTGCCAGCAGCGGGGTAGCGGGGGACCAAGAGACCCAGTACTTC. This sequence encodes CASSGVAGDQETQYF.

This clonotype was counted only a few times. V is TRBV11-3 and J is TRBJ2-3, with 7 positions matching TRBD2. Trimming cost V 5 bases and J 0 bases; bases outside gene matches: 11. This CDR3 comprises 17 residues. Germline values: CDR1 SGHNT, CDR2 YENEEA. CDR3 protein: CASSPRLAPSSTDTQYF. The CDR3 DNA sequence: TGTGCCAGCAGCCCTCGACTAGCCCCTTCTAGCACAGATACGCAGTATTTT.

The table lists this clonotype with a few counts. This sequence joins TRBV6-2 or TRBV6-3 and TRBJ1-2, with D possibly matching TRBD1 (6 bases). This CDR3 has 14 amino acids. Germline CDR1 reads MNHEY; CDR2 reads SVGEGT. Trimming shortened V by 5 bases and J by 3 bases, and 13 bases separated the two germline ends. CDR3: CASSARGTDYGYTF. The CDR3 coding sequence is TGTGCCAGCAGTGCGAGGGGGACTGACTATGGCTACACCTTC.

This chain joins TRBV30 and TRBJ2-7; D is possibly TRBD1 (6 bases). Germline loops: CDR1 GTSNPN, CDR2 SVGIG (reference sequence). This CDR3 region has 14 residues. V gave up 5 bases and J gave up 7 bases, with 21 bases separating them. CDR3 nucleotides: TGTGCCTGGGGTCGGGACAAGGGCGTGTGGGAGCAGTACTTC. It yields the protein CAWGRDKGVWEQYF.

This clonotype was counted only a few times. The CDR3 protein is CASSLRRVSPGELFF. In DNA form, the CDR3 reads TGTGCCAGCAGCTTACGTCGTGTTAGCCCCGGGGAGCTGTTTTTT. This chain connects TRBV11-3 to TRBJ2-2; D is unresolved. V was trimmed by 2 bases and J by 6 bases, leaving 13 bases between them. This CDR3 region has 15 residues. The germline V gene has CDR1 SGHNT and CDR2 YENEEA. Drawing the rest from reference TRBV11-3 and TRBJ2-2, the complete variable domain is EAGVVQSPRYKIIEKKQPVAFWCNPISGHNTLYWYLQNLGQGPELLIRYENEEAVDDSQLPKDRFSAERLKGVDSTLKIQPAELGDSAVYLCASSLRRVSPGELFFGEGSRLTVL.

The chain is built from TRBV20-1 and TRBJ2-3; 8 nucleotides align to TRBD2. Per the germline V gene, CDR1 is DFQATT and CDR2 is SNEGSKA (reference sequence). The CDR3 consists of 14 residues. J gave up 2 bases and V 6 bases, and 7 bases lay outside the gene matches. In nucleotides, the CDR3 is TGCAGTGCCCGCCAGCGGGGGACCACAGATACGCAGTATTTT. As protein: CSARQRGTTDTQYF.

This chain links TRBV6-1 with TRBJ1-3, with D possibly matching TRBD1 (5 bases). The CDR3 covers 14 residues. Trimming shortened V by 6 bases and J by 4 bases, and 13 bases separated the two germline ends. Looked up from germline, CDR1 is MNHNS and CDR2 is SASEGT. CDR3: CASRGTGLGNTIYF. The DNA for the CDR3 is TGTGCCAGCAGGGGAACGGGGCTAGGAAACACCATATATTTT.

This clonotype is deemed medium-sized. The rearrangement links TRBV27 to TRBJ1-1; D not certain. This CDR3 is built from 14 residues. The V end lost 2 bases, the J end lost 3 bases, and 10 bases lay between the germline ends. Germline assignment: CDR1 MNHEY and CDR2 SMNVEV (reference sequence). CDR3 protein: CASSLGQAYTEAFF. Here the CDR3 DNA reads TGTGCCAGCAGTTTAGGGCAGGCCTACACTGAAGCTTTCTTT.

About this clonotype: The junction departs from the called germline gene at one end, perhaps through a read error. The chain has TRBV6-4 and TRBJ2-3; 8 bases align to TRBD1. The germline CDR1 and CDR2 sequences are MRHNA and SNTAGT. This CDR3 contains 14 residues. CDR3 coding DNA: TGTGCCGGCAGTGGACAGGGAGGCACAGATACGCAGTATTTT. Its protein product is CAGSGQGGTDTQYF.

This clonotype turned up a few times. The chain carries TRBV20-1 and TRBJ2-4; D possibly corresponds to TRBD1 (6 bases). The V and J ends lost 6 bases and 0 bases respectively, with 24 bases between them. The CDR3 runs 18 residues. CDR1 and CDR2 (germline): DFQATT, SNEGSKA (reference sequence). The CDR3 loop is CSAKGGRGGDIAKNIQYF. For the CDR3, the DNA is TGCAGTGCCAAGGGCGGCAGGGGTGGTGACATAGCCAAAAACATTCAGTACTTC.